This is a list of T cell receptor beta chains from one sample in a study of graft-versus-host responses after intestinal transplantation. The repertoire was sequenced with immunoSEQ multiplex PCR; TCRdb's copy has only in-frame clones and lacks some. The sample lists tens of thousands of clones, approximately 95% occurring once. What these receptors recognize is not known. Sequencing was performed on unstimulated CD8+ T cells sorted from spleen or lymph node cells, taken before transplant. Receptors were obtained from a human donor who was the organ donor for an intestinal transplant. CDR3s include the opening cysteine and the closing phenylalanine or tryptophan.

J gene: TRBJ1-2
V gene: TRBV2
CDR3 protein: CASSEVTGGKGHDYGYTF

J gene: TRBJ1-2
V gene: TRBV28
CDR3 protein: CASSLSGGYGYTF

J gene: TRBJ2-7
V gene: TRBV4-1
CDR3 protein: CASSQEPLPGTAYEQYF

J gene: TRBJ2-7
V gene: TRBV19
CDR3 protein: CASSRSARGRREQYF

J gene: TRBJ2-3
V gene: TRBV5-1
CDR3 protein: CASSFGSGYTDTQYF

J gene: TRBJ2-7
V gene: TRBV9
CDR3 protein: CASSAVVGQYF

J gene: TRBJ2-7
V gene: TRBV6-1
CDR3 protein: CASSTGTSGFYEQYF

J gene: TRBJ2-5
V gene: TRBV5-1
CDR3 protein: CASSLAPRGETQYF

J gene: TRBJ2-7
V gene: TRBV11-2
CDR3 protein: CASSQGQVSYEQYF

J gene: TRBJ2-7
V gene: TRBV6-1
CDR3 protein: CASSDGTNGEQYF

J gene: TRBJ2-2
V gene: TRBV7-3
CDR3 protein: CASSSVGLNTGELFF

J gene: TRBJ2-1
V gene: TRBV30
CDR3 protein: CAWSVDGGSYNEQFF

J gene: TRBJ2-7
V gene: TRBV28
CDR3 protein: CAINGGRSYEQYF

J gene: TRBJ2-1
V gene: TRBV11-2
CDR3 protein: CASSLDVALNEQFF

J gene: TRBJ2-3
V gene: TRBV11-3
CDR3 protein: CASLDTDTQYF

J gene: TRBJ2-7
V gene: TRBV4-1
CDR3 protein: CASSHYPGTSGLKRPYEQYF